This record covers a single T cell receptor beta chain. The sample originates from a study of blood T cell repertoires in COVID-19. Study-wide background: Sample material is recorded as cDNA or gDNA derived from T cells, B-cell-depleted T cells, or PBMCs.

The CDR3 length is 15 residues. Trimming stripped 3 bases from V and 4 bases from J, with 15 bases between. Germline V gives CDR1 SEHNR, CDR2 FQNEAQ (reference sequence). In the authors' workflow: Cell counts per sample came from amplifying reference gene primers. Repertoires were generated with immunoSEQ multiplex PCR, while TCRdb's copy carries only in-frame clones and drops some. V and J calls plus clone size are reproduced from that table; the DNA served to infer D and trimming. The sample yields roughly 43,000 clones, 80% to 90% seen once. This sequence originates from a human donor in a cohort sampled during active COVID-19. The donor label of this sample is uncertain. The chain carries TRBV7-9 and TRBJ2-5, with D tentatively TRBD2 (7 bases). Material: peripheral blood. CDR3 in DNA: TGTGCCAGCAGCTTTTTTTGGAGGGGGGGAGAGACCCAGTACTTC. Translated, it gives CASSFFWRGGETQYF.